This TCR beta chain comes out of a study of blood T cell repertoires in COVID-19. Background on the study: Acute and convalescent COVID-19 specimens originated in the United States, Italy and Spain. PBMCs, B-cell-depleted T cells, or T cells were the source of the cDNA or gDNA that made up the material.

In the authors' methods: Amplifying reference gene primers gave estimates of nucleated cell counts. Method: immunoSEQ multiplex PCR; TCRdb's copy keeps in-frame clones and lacks some. V and J calls and clone size come straight from that table; D and trimming were deduced from the DNA. Seen here are hundreds of thousands of clones, 70% to 90% observed once, and the top ten hold approximately 8%. The V gene lost 2 bases and the J gene lost 9 bases, with 14 bases spanning the gap. This CDR3 spans 14 amino acids. Looked up from germline, CDR1 is SGHDT and CDR2 is YYEEEE. The sequence was obtained from a woman in her forties or fifties who had recovered from COVID-19. The sequencing sample was made of peripheral blood. The chain recombines TRBV5-6 with TRBJ2-2, with no clear D. The CDR3 DNA reads TGTGCCAGCAGCTTCTATCAGGTTCAGCGGGAGCTGTTTTTT. This encodes CASSFYQVQRELFF.